This T cell receptor beta chain was identified in a study of preoperative IRX-2 immunotherapy in early breast cancer. The treatment was: preoperative locoregional IRX-2 cytokine immunotherapy. Patients received preoperative, locoregional IRX-2 cytokine immunotherapy in a phase Ib study. The CDR3 covers 16 residues. V lost 5 bases, J lost 4 bases, and 6 bases stayed unmatched. Germline values: CDR1 MNHGY, CDR2 SAAAGT. Profiling relied on immunoSEQ multiplex PCR, and the TCRdb table lists in-frame clones only, not all of them. The sample holds 20,000 to 30,000 clones, 75% to 80% seen once. This sequence was found in a human donor with breast cancer. The gene calls are TRBV6-8 and TRBJ2-3; 13 nucleotides match TRBD2. This specimen was lymph node tissue, taken before IRX-2 immunotherapy. The CDR3 sequence is CASSRLAGGLSDTQYF. CDR3 in DNA: TGTGCCAGCAGTAGACTAGCGGGGGGCCTATCAGATACGCAGTATTTT.